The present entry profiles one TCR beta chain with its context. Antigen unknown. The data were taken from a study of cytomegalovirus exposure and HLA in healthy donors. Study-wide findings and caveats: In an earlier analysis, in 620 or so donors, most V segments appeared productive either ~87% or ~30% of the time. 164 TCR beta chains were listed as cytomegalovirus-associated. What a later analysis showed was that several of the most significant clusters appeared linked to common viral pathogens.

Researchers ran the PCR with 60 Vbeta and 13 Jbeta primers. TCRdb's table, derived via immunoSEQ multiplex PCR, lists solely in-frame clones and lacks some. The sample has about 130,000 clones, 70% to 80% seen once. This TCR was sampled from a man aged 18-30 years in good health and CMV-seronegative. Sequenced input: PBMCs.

The CDR3 DNA is TGCGCCAGCAGTCCACGGGGGATATCCTACGAGCAGTACTTC. Protein sequence: CASSPRGISYEQYF. V is TRBV4-3 and J is TRBJ2-7; D is possibly TRBD2 (6 bases). Trimming cost V 6 bases and J 1 base, with 13 bases left between them. Germline CDR1 is LGHNA and CDR2 is YSLEER. The CDR3 extends over 14 amino acids.